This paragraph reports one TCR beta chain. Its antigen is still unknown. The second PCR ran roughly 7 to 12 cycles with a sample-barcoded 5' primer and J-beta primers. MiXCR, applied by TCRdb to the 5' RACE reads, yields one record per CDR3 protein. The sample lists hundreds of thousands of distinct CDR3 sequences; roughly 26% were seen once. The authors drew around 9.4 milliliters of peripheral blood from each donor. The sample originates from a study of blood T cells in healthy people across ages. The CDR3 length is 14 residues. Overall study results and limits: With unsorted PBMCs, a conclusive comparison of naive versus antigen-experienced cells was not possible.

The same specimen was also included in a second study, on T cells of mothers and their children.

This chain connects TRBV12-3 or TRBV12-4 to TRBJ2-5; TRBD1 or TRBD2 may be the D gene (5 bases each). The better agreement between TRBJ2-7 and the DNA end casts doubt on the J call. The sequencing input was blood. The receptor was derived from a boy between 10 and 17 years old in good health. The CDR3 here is CASSFRDGVYEQYF. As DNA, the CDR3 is TGTGCCAGCAGTTTCCGGGACGGAGTCTACGAGCAGTACTTC.